Listed below are T cell receptor beta chains from one sample, sequenced in a study of blood T cell repertoires in COVID-19. Data came from immunoSEQ multiplex PCR; TCRdb stores just in-frame clones and leaves some out. The sample shows over 120,000 clones, 87% of them seen only once. Sequencing input: PBMCs or T cells enriched from blood (not recorded which). The receptors here all came from a man between 60 and 75 years old who had recovered from COVID-19. Each CDR3 is given with its conserved first and last residue. The D gene is left open where the match is weak. Part of the rows lack a size; the others show once, few, many or a class for expanded clones.

clone_size j_call v_call d_call cdr3_nt cdr3_aa
. TRBJ2-5 TRBV5-8 . TGTGCCAGCAGCTTGGGGCCCTACCAAGAGACCCAGTACTTC CASSLGPYQETQYF
. TRBJ2-7 TRBV19 TRBD2 TGTGCCAGTAGTATACTAGCGGGGGATTCCTACGAGCAGTACTTC CASSILAGDSYEQYF
. TRBJ1-2 TRBV6-1 . TGTGCCAGCAGTGAATATCCCAGGGATGGAGATGGCTACACCTTC CASSEYPRDGDGYTF
. TRBJ2-5 TRBV10-3 . TGTGCCATCAGTGAATCGGAGACCCAGTACTTC CAISESETQYF
. TRBJ1-4 TRBV2 TRBD1 TGTGCCAGCAGTGAAAACAGGGGTTGGGAAAAACTGTTTTTT CASSENRGWEKLFF
few TRBJ2-1 TRBV11-3 TRBD2 TGTGCCAGCAGCTTCCCAGCGGGACGATGGCACTCCGAGCAGTTCTTC CASSFPAGRWHSEQFF
. TRBJ1-6 TRBV2 . TGTGCCAGCAGTCCAAACTCCTATAATTCACCCCTCCACTTT CASSPNSYNSPLHF
. TRBJ1-2 TRBV30 TRBD1 TGTGCCAGGGACAGGAGATCCTATGGCTACACCTTC CARDRRSYGYTF
. TRBJ1-1 TRBV5-1 . TGCGCCAGCAGCTTAGCCCCACCGAACACTGAAGCTTTCTTT CASSLAPPNTEAFF
. TRBJ1-6 TRBV10-1 . TGCGCCAGCAGTGCGGGGAATTATAATTCACCCCTCCACTTT CASSAGNYNSPLHF
. TRBJ2-1 TRBV19 TRBD1 TGTGCCAGTAGTCCCCGGACAGGGAGAAATGAGCAGTTCTTC CASSPRTGRNEQFF
. TRBJ1-2 TRBV28 TRBD1 TGTGCCACCCGAGGGACAGGTGGTGGCTACACCTTC CATRGTGGGYTF
. TRBJ2-1 TRBV28 . TGTGCCAGTAAACCTGCGAGAGGGAGTGAGCAGTTCTTC CASKPARGSEQFF
. TRBJ2-7 TRBV20-1 . TGCAGTGCTGATACAGGGATAGGGCAGTACTTC CSADTGIGQYF
. TRBJ2-7 TRBV2 . TGTGCCGGAGGGAGGCAAACCTTCGAGCAGTACTTC CAGGRQTFEQYF
. TRBJ1-5 TRBV18 . TGTGCCAGCTCCCCGGGTGACTATAGCAATCAGCCCCAGCATTTT CASSPGDYSNQPQHF
once TRBJ2-3 TRBV9 TRBD2 TGTGCCAGCAGCGCATATAGCGGGGCTGGGGATACGCAGTATTTT CASSAYSGAGDTQYF
. TRBJ2-5 TRBV2 TRBD1 TGTGCCAGCAGTGAACTGACAGGGACCCCCGAGACCCAGTACTTC CASSELTGTPETQYF
. TRBJ2-1 TRBV19 TRBD2 TGTGCCAGTAGGGCGACTAGCGGGAGGCGGTCGGGCAATGAGCAGTTCTTC CASRATSGRRSGNEQFF
. TRBJ1-5 TRBV30 TRBD1 TGTGCCTGGAACAGGGGCTCTCAGCCCCAGCATTTT CAWNRGSQPQHF
. TRBJ2-6 TRBV5-6 . TGTGCCAGCAGCGATCTACAGGGCTCTGGGGCCAACGTCCTGACTTTC CASSDLQGSGANVLTF
. TRBJ2-1 TRBV3-1/TRBV3-2 . TGTGCCAGCAGCCAAGGCCCTAGCGCCACCTACAATGAGCAGTTCTTC CASSQGPSATYNEQFF